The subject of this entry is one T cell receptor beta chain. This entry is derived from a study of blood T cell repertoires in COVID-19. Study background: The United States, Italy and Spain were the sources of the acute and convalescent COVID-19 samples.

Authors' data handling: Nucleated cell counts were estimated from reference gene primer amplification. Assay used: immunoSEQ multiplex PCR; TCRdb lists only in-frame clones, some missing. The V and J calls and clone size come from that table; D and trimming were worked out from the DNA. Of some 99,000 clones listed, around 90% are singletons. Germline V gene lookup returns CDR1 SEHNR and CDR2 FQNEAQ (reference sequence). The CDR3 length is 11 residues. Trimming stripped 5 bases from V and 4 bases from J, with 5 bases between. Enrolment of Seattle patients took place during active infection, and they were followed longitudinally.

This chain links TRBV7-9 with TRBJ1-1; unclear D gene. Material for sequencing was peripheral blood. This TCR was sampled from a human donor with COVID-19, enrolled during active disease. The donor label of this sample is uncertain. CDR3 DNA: TGTGCCAGCAGCCCAGGCACTGAAGCTTTCTTT. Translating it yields CASSPGTEAFF.